These 22 T cell receptor beta chains were sequenced from one sample in a study of T cell responses to AZD1222 COVID-19 vaccine. Assay used: immunoSEQ multiplex PCR; TCRdb lists only in-frame clones, some missing. This repertoire shows roughly 150,000 clones, 88% found once; its top ten account for about 3.4%. The sequencing here drew on peripheral blood, taken on day 0 of MenACWY control vaccination. The receptors were sampled from an adult in good health.

This clone was counted a single time. J is TRBJ1-1 and V is TRBV5-1; 7 bases are a match to TRBD1. With V trimmed by 5 bases and J by 3 bases, 4 bases remained unmatched. The germline CDR1 and CDR2 sequences are SGHRS and YFSETQ. The CDR3 is 13 residues long. CDR3 coding DNA: TGCGCCAGCAGATGGGACAGACACACTGAAGCTTTCTTT. It specifies CASRWDRHTEAFF.

A word on this clone: One junction end disagrees with the germline gene, perhaps due to a read error. The rearrangement uses TRBV19 and TRBJ2-7; 11 bases agree with TRBD2. This CDR3 contains 15 residues. Germline V gene lookup returns CDR1 LNHDA and CDR2 SQIVND (reference sequence). DNA of the CDR3: TGTGCCAGTAGTATGTCAACTAGCGGGAGCTACAAGCAGTACTTC. Protein: CASSMSTSGSYKQYF.

The rearrangement uses TRBV9 and TRBJ2-7, with D perhaps TRBD1 (5 bases). Trimming stripped 3 bases from V and 3 bases from J, with 16 bases between. The CDR3 has 15 residues. Germline CDR1 and CDR2: SGDLS and YYNGEE. The CDR3 is CASSASQDTRYEQYF. The CDR3, as DNA: TGTGCCAGCAGCGCATCTCAGGACACTCGCTACGAGCAGTACTTC.

The J gene is TRBJ2-7, the V gene TRBV5-6; a weak D match, TRBD2 (6 bases). The CDR3 extends over 16 amino acids. Germline assignment: CDR1 SGHDT and CDR2 YYEEEE. V lost 0 bases and J lost 4, with 17 bases in between. The DNA of the CDR3 is TGTGCCAGCAGCTTGGCCGGGGGACTCACTGCATACGAGCAGTACTTC. Translation gives CASSLAGGLTAYEQYF. The variable domain in full, completed from reference TRBV5-6 and TRBJ2-7, reads DAGVTQSPTHLIKTRGQQVTLRCSPKSGHDTVSWYQQALGQGPQFIFQYYEEEERQRGNFPDRFSGHQFPNYSSELNVNALLLGDSALYLCASSLAGGLTAYEQYFGPGTRLTVT.

As DNA, the CDR3 is TGCGCCAGCCGACCGGGGGCGGTTAGCACAGATACGCAGTATTTT. Amino acid sequence: CASRPGAVSTDTQYF. The chain couples TRBV5-1 to TRBJ2-3, with D perhaps assigned TRBD1 or TRBD2 (6 bases each). The ends were cut back, 7 bases at V and 0 bases at J, with 15 bases in the middle. Germline V gene lookup returns CDR1 SGHRS and CDR2 YFSETQ. The CDR3 length is 15 residues. Full variable domain (remainder filled in from reference TRBV5-1 and TRBJ2-3): KAGVTQTPRYLIKTRGQQVTLSCSPISGHRSVSWYQQTPGQGLQFLFEYFSETQRNKGNFPGRFSGRQFSNSRSEMNVSTLELGDSALYLCASRPGAVSTDTQYFGPGTRLTVL.

The chain is built from TRBV19 and TRBJ1-6; D gene unclear. Trimming removed 4 bases at V and 7 bases at J, with 11 bases between. CDR3 length equals 14 residues. The V gene's germline CDR1 is LNHDA and CDR2 SQIVND (reference sequence). Here the CDR3 DNA reads TGTGCCAGTAGTACTCATGCTCGAAATTCACCCCTCCACTTT. Translated, it gives CASSTHARNSPLHF. Full variable domain (missing parts from reference TRBV19 and TRBJ1-6): DGGITQSPKYLFRKEGQNVTLSCEQNLNHDAMYWYRQDPGQGLRLIYYSQIVNDFQKGDIAEGYSVSREKKESFPLTVTSAQKNPTAFYLCASSTHARNSPLHFGNGTRLTVT.

The V gene is TRBV9, the J gene TRBJ1-2, with TRBD1 as a possible D gene (5 bases). CDR1 and CDR2 (germline): SGDLS, YYNGEE. CDR3 size: 16 residues. V lost 0 bases, J lost 4 bases, and 16 bases lay in between. The CDR3 loop reads CASSVGGLSDSYGYTF. Here the CDR3 DNA reads TGTGCCAGCAGCGTAGGGGGCTTAAGCGATAGCTATGGCTACACCTTC.

This clone was seen just once. The chain employs TRBV9 and TRBJ1-5, with TRBD1 matching over 7 bases. This CDR3 is 15 amino acids long. Trimming cost V 0 bases and J 6 bases; bases outside gene matches: 6. In germline, CDR1 is SGDLS, CDR2 YYNGEE. In DNA, the CDR3 is TGTGCCAGCAGCGTAGGTGACAGGGAAGGTCAGCCCCAGCATTTT. Protein product: CASSVGDREGQPQHF.

This clone is termed medium-sized. In nucleotides, the CDR3 is TGTGCCAGCAGTCGGGACAGGGAATTCAATCAGCCCCAGCATTTT. This sequence encodes CASSRDREFNQPQHF. The chain employs TRBV6-2 or TRBV6-3 and TRBJ1-5; 9 bases line up with TRBD1. After removal of 5 bases from V and 3 bases from J, the junction contained 5 bases not matched to a gene. CDR3 length: 15 residues. Per germline, CDR1 MNHEY and CDR2 SVGEGT.

V usage is TRBV7-2 and J usage is TRBJ2-2; 15 bases map to TRBD2. The V and J ends lost 5 bases and 6 bases, in that order; junction bases with no gene match: 7. The CDR3 consists of 17 residues. From germline, CDR1 is SGHTA and CDR2 FQGNSA. CDR3 nucleotides: TGTGCCAGCAGCACCCGGACTAGCGGGGGGGGTTCCGGGGAGCTGTTTTTT. Its translation is CASSTRTSGGGSGELFF.

The chain is built from TRBV12-5 and TRBJ1-5; the D is unclear. This CDR3 is built from 14 residues. Looked up from germline, CDR1 is LGHNT and CDR2 is FRNRAP. The V and J ends lost 5 bases and 1 base respectively, with 9 bases between them. CDR3 in amino acids: CASGVAVSNQPQHF. Written as DNA, the CDR3 is TGTGCTAGTGGTGTGGCGGTAAGCAATCAGCCCCAGCATTTT.

The CDR3 sequence is CASSQEFRSGEQYF. The CDR3 coding sequence is TGCGCCAGCAGCCAAGAGTTCAGGTCGGGCGAGCAGTACTTC. This chain links TRBV4-3 with TRBJ2-7; D is undetermined. Trimming pared 0 bases from V and 6 bases from J, leaving 12 bases between. The CDR3 covers 14 residues. Germline V gives CDR1 LGHNA, CDR2 YSLEER.

The rearrangement links TRBV7-9 to TRBJ2-2, with 7 bases lining up with TRBD1. The CDR3 length is 15 residues. CDR1 SEHNR and CDR2 FQNEAQ come from the germline V gene (reference sequence). J was trimmed by 1 base and V by 4 bases; bases with no gene match: 3. The CDR3 DNA is TGTGCCAGCAGCTGGGGACAGTTGAACACCGGGGAGCTGTTTTTT. Translating it yields CASSWGQLNTGELFF.

The chain combines TRBV20-1 with TRBJ2-7, with a possible D match to TRBD2 (5 bases). This CDR3 is 11 amino acids long. The V gene lost 6 bases and the J gene lost 3 bases, with 9 bases spanning the gap. CDR1 DFQATT and CDR2 SNEGSKA come from the germline V gene (reference sequence). CDR3: CSAGAIYEQYF. The CDR3, as DNA: TGCAGTGCGGGAGCTATCTACGAGCAGTACTTC.

The J gene is TRBJ2-1, the V gene TRBV15; TRBD2 matches at 9 bases. Germline CDR1 is LNHNV and CDR2 is YYDKDF (reference sequence). The V and J ends lost 6 bases and 2 bases, in that order; junction bases with no gene match: 5. The length of the CDR3 is 15 residues. DNA of the CDR3: TGTGCCACCAGACCTGGACTAGCGACCTACAATGAGCAGTTCTTC. It translates to CATRPGLATYNEQFF.

The gene calls are TRBV5-8 and TRBJ1-4, with D maybe TRBD1 (5 bases). V lost 0 bases to trimming and J lost 8 bases, with 11 bases between them. Germline lookup yields CDR1 SGHTS and CDR2 YDEGEE. The CDR3 is 14 amino acids. As DNA, the CDR3 is TGTGCCAGCAGCTTGGAGGGGTTTGGGGAAAAACTGTTTTTT. Amino acids: CASSLEGFGEKLFF.

This clone is judged medium-sized (0.01 to 0.1%). The rearrangement links TRBV12-3 or TRBV12-4 to TRBJ2-2; D is unclear. The CDR3 has 12 amino acids. Trimming took 1 base from V and 4 from J, leaving 1 base between them. CDR3 nucleotides: TGTGCCAGCAGTTTAGGCACCGGGGAGCTGTTTTTT. This sequence encodes CASSLGTGELFF.

The chain recombines TRBV12-3 or TRBV12-4 with TRBJ2-4; D is uncertain. The ends were cut back, 2 bases at V and 9 bases at J, with 11 bases in the middle. CDR3 length: 13 amino acids. The CDR3 nucleotides read TGTGCCAGCAGTTTATCCCCGAGTATCATTCAGTACTTC. Protein: CASSLSPSIIQYF.

V and J are TRBV6-5 and TRBJ2-7, with a weak D call TRBD1 (6 bases). Germline V gene lookup returns CDR1 MNHEY and CDR2 SVGAGI. The V and J ends lost 5 bases and 1 base respectively, with 12 bases between them. The length of the CDR3 is 14 residues. CDR3: CASSQTGISYEQYF. For the CDR3, the DNA is TGTGCCAGCAGTCAGACAGGAATTTCCTACGAGCAGTACTTC.

CDR3 DNA: TGTGCCTGGAGTACCGGACAGGGGCAGCGAGAGACCCAGTACTTC. Protein product: CAWSTGQGQRETQYF. This chain connects TRBV30 to TRBJ2-5; TRBD1 agrees at 9 bases. CDR3 size: 15 residues. V lost 2 bases and J lost 4; bases outside the gene matches: 8. Germline-derived CDR1 and CDR2 are GTSNPN and SVGIG (reference sequence).

V is TRBV18 and J is TRBJ1-1; 9 bases map to TRBD1. There are 15 residues in the CDR3. The germline gives CDR1 KGHSH, CDR2 LQKENI. The ends lost 6 bases at V and 5 bases at J; junction bases unmatched: 10. CDR3 bases: TGTGCCAGCTCCTTCGGGACAGGGCAGGGGACTGAAGCTTTCTTT. It yields the protein CASSFGTGQGTEAFF.

The chain recombines TRBV11-3 with TRBJ2-7; 8 nucleotides agree with TRBD1. V trimming: 0 bases; J trimming: 1 base; junction bases outside the gene matches: 8. Germline lookup yields CDR1 SGHNT and CDR2 YENEEA. The CDR3 runs to 17 residues. CDR3 region: CASSLDFRGPSSYEQYF. The CDR3 DNA reads as TGTGCCAGCAGCTTAGATTTCAGGGGGCCAAGTTCCTACGAGCAGTACTTC.